This T cell receptor (beta chain) was documented in a study of blood T cell repertoires in COVID-19 (dated by TCRdb to 2020 to 2021). Regarding the research as a whole: Samples from collaborators originated in the United States, Italy and Spain and spanned both the acute and convalescent phases of COVID-19. Where available, HLA class I and class II types were taken from metadata supplied by the sample provider and were not determined by assay-based typing. The samples were drawn from the first 160 participants of the ongoing ImmuneRACE study and from under 1,500 subjects provided by 6 global collaborators. The prospective study material was composed of cDNA or gDNA derived from T cells, B-cell-depleted T cells, or PBMCs. The repertoires were released in a freely available public database meant as a resource for research on the immune response to SARS-CoV-2. Deeply sampled blood TCRbeta repertoires from subjects exposed to, actively infected with, or recovered from COVID-19 were included in the dataset. The sample metadata nearly always contained a de-identified subject ID, COVID-19 status, age in years and sex. The paper as a whole reports these results and caveats: Clinical and demographic metadata were provided uncurated, with the amount varying by source and participant.

Turning to this clone: Which antigen it targets is not known. No much larger clone exists at a distance of one base, and base qualities are not known.

TCRbeta CDR3 regions were amplified from genomic DNA using the immunoSEQ Assay, a bias-controlled multiplex PCR. The paper's processing steps were these. The number of nucleated cells in each sample was estimated from the amplification of reference gene primers within the assay. To quantify the absolute abundance of each unique TCRbeta CDR3 rearrangement, sequence reads were collapsed and filtered. For each sample, productive Simpson clonality was calculated as the square root of Simpson's diversity index over productive rearrangements. TCRdb stores this immuneACCESS table with in-frame sequences only. Part of the clones is absent; in the studies checked, under half of the shortfall reflects unresolved V genes, and no reason is known for the rest. The V and J calls and clone size were taken over from that table, and D and trimming were inferred from the DNA. This sample is represented by around 150,000 clones; roughly 90% of them were singletons. The top ten clones comprise roughly a sixth of the sample.

The collaborating institutions used their own protocols to collect whole blood in K2EDTA tubes. For TCRbeta analysis, collaborator samples were shipped as frozen whole blood, as isolated PBMCs, or as DNA extracted from either sample type. The germline V gene (reference sequence) specifies MNHEY as CDR1 and SMNVEV as CDR2. The CDR3 covers 13 residues, taking in both the cysteine and the phenylalanine. Only the CDR3 region is kept as DNA, spanning 39 bases read in frame from base 1. V is cut by 5 bases and J by 2 bases, and the space between the germline ends is 9 bases. Input material: peripheral blood. This receptor was identified in a man aged 55-75 years with active or convalescent COVID-19. Here the chain combines TRBV27 and TRBJ2-5, with the D segment identity uncertain. The nucleotides are TGTGCCAGCAGTACGGTTATACAAGAGACCCAGTACTTC. Its amino acids are CASSTVIQETQYF.